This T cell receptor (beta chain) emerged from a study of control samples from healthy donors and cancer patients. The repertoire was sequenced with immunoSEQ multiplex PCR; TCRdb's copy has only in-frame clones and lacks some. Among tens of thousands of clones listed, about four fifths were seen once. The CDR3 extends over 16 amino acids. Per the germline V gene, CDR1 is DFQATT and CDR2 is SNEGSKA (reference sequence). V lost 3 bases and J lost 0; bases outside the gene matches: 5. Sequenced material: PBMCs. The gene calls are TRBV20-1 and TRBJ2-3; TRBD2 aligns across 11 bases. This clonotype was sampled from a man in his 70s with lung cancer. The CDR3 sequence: CSASRLAGGSTDTQYF. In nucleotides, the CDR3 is TGCAGTGCTAGTAGGCTAGCGGGGGGTAGCACAGATACGCAGTATTTT.